Below, 14 T cell receptor beta chains from the same sample are listed, as sequenced in a study of graft-versus-host responses after intestinal transplantation. Their antigen targets remain unknown. The data were produced by immunoSEQ multiplex PCR, yet TCRdb's version contains in-frame clones alone and is incomplete. This sample has approximately 130,000 clones, with approximately 94% found just once. The input for sequencing was unstimulated CD4+ T cells sorted from spleen or lymph node cells, taken before intestinal transplant. These receptors originate from a human donor who received an intestinal transplant.

This CDR3 reads CASSVGVGLAGDKDTQYF. In DNA, the CDR3 is TGTGCCAGCAGCGTAGGGGTGGGACTAGCGGGGGACAAAGATACGCAGTATTTT. The rearrangement links TRBV9 to TRBJ2-3, with 14 bases fitting TRBD2. The CDR3 extends over 18 amino acids. The V gene end was trimmed by 0 bases and the J gene end by 5 bases; junction bases not matched to a gene: 8. Germline CDR1 and CDR2: SGDLS and YYNGEE.

The V and J genes are TRBV7-2 and TRBJ1-3; a weak D match, TRBD1 (5 bases). V lost 3 bases and J lost 4, with 7 bases in between. In germline, CDR1 is SGHTA, CDR2 FQGNSA. This CDR3 spans 13 amino acids. The CDR3 spells CASSFRVGNTIYF. The CDR3 DNA sequence: TGTGCCAGCAGCTTCAGGGTGGGAAACACCATATATTTT.

A remark on this clone: Germline is not matched at one junction end, which may reflect a read error. The chain employs TRBV7-3 and TRBJ2-1; weak D call: TRBD2 (6 bases). Germline V gene data show CDR1 as SGHTA and CDR2 as FQGTGA. The CDR3 length is 13 residues. The DNA for the CDR3 is TGTGCCAGCATCTTAAGACTAGTCTATGAGCAGTTCTTC. Translating it yields CASILRLVYEQFF.

The DNA of the CDR3 is TGTGCCAGCAGCTCTAGACTAGCGGGGGGGCCCGGGGAGCTGTTTTTT. It codes for CASSSRLAGGPGELFF. The rearrangement uses TRBV7-2 and TRBJ2-2; 14 bases are a match to TRBD2. With V trimmed by 4 bases and J by 6 bases, 4 bases remained unmatched. This CDR3 contains 16 residues. The germline V gene has CDR1 SGHTA and CDR2 FQGNSA.

J is TRBJ2-3 and V is TRBV7-9, with D perhaps matching TRBD1 or TRBD2 (5 bases each). V lost 1 base and J lost 4, with 15 bases in between. The CDR3 extends over 16 amino acids. The germline CDR1 and CDR2 sequences are SEHNR and FQNEAQ (reference sequence). This CDR3 is CASSLERGRRADTQYF. The CDR3 DNA reads as TGTGCCAGCAGCTTAGAGAGGGGCCGACGCGCAGATACGCAGTATTTT.

The chain carries TRBV2 and TRBJ1-6; D is uncertain. V lost 7 bases and J lost 7, with 14 bases in between. Germline V lookup: CDR1 SNHLY, CDR2 FYNNEI. The CDR3 is made up of 14 amino acids. The CDR3 region has the DNA TGTGCCAGCACCTTGACGACTTCGAATTCACCCCTCCACTTT. Its protein is CASTLTTSNSPLHF.

The chain is built from TRBV5-1 and TRBJ1-2; 11 positions match TRBD1. V gave up 4 bases and J gave up 4 bases; unmatched junction bases: 6. CDR1 is SGHRS and CDR2 is YFSETQ in the germline V gene. This CDR3 contains 15 residues. CDR3 sequence reads: CASSPGQGATYGYTF. CDR3 nucleotides: TGCGCCAGCAGCCCAGGACAGGGGGCGACCTATGGCTACACCTTC. Supplemented by reference TRBV5-1 and TRBJ1-2, the full variable domain reads KAGVTQTPRYLIKTRGQQVTLSCSPISGHRSVSWYQQTPGQGLQFLFEYFSETQRNKGNFPGRFSGRQFSNSRSEMNVSTLELGDSALYLCASSPGQGATYGYTFGSGTRLTVV.

This chain connects TRBV30 to TRBJ2-1; D might be TRBD1 (5 bases). Deletions cut 2 bases from V and 7 bases from J, with 9 bases between. The CDR3 consists of 12 residues. Germline assignment: CDR1 GTSNPN and CDR2 SVGIG (reference sequence). The CDR3 sequence: CAWSTGLNEQFF. The CDR3 DNA is TGTGCCTGGAGTACAGGTCTGAATGAGCAGTTCTTC. The variable domain in full, completed from reference TRBV30 and TRBJ2-1, reads SQTIHQWPATLVQPVGSPLSLECTVEGTSNPNLYWYRQAAGRGLQLLFYSVGIGQISSEVPQNLSASRPQDRQFILSSKKLLLSDSGFYLCAWSTGLNEQFFGPGTRLTVL.

This clone has only a few counts. The chain recombines TRBV6-5 with TRBJ1-2, with D hard to call. The CDR3 is made up of 13 amino acids. Trimming removed 5 bases at V and 6 bases at J, with 13 bases between. Germline V CDR1 and CDR2: MNHEY, SVGAGI. In DNA, the CDR3 is TGTGCCAGCAGTAATACGGCAGTCGATGGCTACACCTTC. Translated: CASSNTAVDGYTF.

The rearrangement joins TRBV7-8 to TRBJ2-3, with 8 bases fitting TRBD2. The CDR3 is made up of 16 amino acids. Germline V gives CDR1 SGHVS, CDR2 FQNEAQ. After removal of 5 bases from V and 0 bases from J, the junction contained 7 bases not matched to a gene. CDR3 DNA sequence: TGTGCCAGCAGCCCAGGGTTAGCGGGGAGCACAGATACGCAGTATTTT. Its protein product is CASSPGLAGSTDTQYF.

The chain uses TRBV12-5 and TRBJ1-5, with 9 bases that match TRBD1. The CDR3 contains 14 residues. Losses at the gene ends were 6 bases for V and 5 bases for J; bases not matched to a gene: 5. Germline V gives CDR1 LGHNT, CDR2 FRNRAP. The CDR3 bases are TGTGCTAGTGGGGGGGACAGGGATTATCAGCCCCAGCATTTT. Its translation is CASGGDRDYQPQHF. Based on the CDR3 plus reference TRBV12-5 and TRBJ1-5, the full variable domain is DARVTQTPRHKVTEMGQEVTMRCQPILGHNTVFWYRQTMMQGLELLAYFRNRAPLDDSGMPKDRFSAEMPDATLATLKIQPSEPRDSAVYFCASGGDRDYQPQHFGDGTRLSIL.

The V and J genes are TRBV7-2 and TRBJ2-3; tentatively, D is TRBD2 (5 bases). Trimming stripped 1 base from V and 5 bases from J, with 13 bases between. CDR1 SGHTA and CDR2 FQGNSA come from the germline V gene. CDR3 length: 15 residues. The CDR3 DNA follows: TGTGCCAGCAGCTTAGGAGGGCTCGGGCAAGATACGCAGTATTTT. It codes for CASSLGGLGQDTQYF.

This sequence joins TRBV19 and TRBJ2-2, with unresolved D. The CDR3 loop spans 14 amino acids. Deletions cut 1 base from V and 6 bases from J, with 9 bases between. CDR1 is LNHDA, CDR2 SQIVND, per germline (reference sequence). The CDR3 spells CASSIAFRAGELFF. CDR3 nucleotide sequence: TGTGCCAGTAGTATAGCATTTCGGGCCGGGGAGCTGTTTTTT. Drawing the rest from reference TRBV19 and TRBJ2-2, the complete variable domain is DGGITQSPKYLFRKEGQNVTLSCEQNLNHDAMYWYRQDPGQGLRLIYYSQIVNDFQKGDIAEGYSVSREKKESFPLTVTSAQKNPTAFYLCASSIAFRAGELFFGEGSRLTVL.

The chain couples TRBV5-1 to TRBJ1-1; D is ambiguous. CDR1 is SGHRS, CDR2 YFSETQ, per germline. This CDR3 is 14 amino acids long. Between the trimmed V and J ends, which lost 0 bases and 1 base, there was a span of 7 bases. In DNA, the CDR3 is TGCGCCAGCAGCTTGGACAGTTCGAACACTGAAGCTTTCTTT. Protein sequence: CASSLDSSNTEAFF.